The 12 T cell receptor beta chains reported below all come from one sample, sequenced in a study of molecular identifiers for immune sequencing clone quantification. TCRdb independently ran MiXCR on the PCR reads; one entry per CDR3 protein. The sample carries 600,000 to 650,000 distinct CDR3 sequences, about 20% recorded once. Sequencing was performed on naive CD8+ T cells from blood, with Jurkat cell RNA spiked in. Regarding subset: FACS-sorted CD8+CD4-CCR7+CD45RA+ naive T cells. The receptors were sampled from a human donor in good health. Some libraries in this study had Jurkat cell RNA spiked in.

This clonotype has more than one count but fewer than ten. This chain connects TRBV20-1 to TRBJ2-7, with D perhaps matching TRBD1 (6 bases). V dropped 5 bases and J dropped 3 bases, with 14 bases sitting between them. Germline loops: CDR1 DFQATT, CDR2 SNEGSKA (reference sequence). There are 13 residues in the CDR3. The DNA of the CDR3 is TGCAGTGCTTATTCCGGACAGCACTACGAGCAGTACTTC. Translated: CSAYSGQHYEQYF.

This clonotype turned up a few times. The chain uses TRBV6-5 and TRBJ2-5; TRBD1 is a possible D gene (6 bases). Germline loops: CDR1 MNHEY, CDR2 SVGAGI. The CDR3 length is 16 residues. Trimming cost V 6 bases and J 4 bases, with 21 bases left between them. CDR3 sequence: CASSSGTTYGPETQYF. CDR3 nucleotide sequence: TGTGCCAGCAGCTCCGGGACAACTTACGGTCCAGAGACCCAGTACTTC.

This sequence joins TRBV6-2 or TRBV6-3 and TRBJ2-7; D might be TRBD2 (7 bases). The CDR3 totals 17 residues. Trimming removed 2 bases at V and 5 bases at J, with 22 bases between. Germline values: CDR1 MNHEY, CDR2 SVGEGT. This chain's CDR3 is CASSYNEGGGSVHEQYF. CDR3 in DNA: TGTGCCAGCAGTTACAACGAGGGGGGCGGGAGTGTCCACGAGCAGTACTTC.

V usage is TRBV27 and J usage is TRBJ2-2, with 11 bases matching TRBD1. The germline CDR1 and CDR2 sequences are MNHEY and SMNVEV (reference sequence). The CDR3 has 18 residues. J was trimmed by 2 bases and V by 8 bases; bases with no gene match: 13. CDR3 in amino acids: CASLRWTGGELNTGELFF. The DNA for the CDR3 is TGTGCCAGCCTAAGGTGGACAGGGGGCGAACTCAACACCGGGGAGCTGTTTTTT.

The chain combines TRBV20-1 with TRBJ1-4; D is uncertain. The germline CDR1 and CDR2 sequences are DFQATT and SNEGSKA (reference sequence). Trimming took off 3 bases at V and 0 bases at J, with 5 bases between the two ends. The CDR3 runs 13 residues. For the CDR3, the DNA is TGCAGTGCTAGGCCATCAACTAATGAAAAACTGTTTTTT. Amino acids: CSARPSTNEKLFF.

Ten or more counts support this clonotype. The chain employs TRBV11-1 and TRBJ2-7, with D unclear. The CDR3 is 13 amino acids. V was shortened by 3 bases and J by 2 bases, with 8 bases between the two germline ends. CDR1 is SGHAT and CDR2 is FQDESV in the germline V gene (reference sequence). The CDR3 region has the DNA TGTGCCAGCAGCTTTAGTAAGACCTACGAGCAGTACTTC. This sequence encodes CASSFSKTYEQYF.

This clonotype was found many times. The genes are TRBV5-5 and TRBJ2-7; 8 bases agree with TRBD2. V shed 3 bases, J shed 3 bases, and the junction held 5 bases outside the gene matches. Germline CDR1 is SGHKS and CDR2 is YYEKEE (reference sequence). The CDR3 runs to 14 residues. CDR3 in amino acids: CASSSTGGNYEQYF. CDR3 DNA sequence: TGTGCCAGCAGCTCCACGGGGGGGAACTACGAGCAGTACTTC. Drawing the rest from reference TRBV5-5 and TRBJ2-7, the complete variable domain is DAGVTQSPTHLIKTRGQQVTLRCSPISGHKSVSWYQQVLGQGPQFIFQYYEKEERGRGNFPDRFSARQFPNYSSELNVNALLLGDSALYLCASSSTGGNYEQYFGPGTRLTVT.

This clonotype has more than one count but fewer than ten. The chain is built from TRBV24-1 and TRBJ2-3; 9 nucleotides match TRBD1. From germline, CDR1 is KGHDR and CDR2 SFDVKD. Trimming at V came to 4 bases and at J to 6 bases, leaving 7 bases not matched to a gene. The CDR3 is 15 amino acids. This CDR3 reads CATSEQQGAPDTQYF. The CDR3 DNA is TGTGCCACCAGTGAGCAACAGGGGGCGCCGGATACGCAGTATTTT.

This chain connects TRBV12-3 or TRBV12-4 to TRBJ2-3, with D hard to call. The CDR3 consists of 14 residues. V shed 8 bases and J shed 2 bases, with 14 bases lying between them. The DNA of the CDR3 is TGTGCCAGCTCCACGGCAAAACTCACAGATACGCAGTATTTT. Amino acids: CASSTAKLTDTQYF.

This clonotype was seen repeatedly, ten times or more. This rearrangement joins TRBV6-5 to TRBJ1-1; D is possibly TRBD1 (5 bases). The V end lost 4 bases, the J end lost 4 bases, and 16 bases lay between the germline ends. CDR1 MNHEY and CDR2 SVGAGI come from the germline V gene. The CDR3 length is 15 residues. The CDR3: CASSSLGAASTEAFF. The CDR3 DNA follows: TGTGCCAGCAGTTCTCTAGGGGCAGCGAGCACTGAAGCTTTCTTT.

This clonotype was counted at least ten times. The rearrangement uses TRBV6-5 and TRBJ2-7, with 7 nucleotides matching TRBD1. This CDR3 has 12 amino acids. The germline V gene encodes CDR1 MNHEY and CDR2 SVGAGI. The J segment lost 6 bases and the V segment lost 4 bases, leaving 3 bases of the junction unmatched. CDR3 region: CASSSGQFEQYF. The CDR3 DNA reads TGTGCCAGCAGTTCGGGACAGTTCGAGCAGTACTTC.

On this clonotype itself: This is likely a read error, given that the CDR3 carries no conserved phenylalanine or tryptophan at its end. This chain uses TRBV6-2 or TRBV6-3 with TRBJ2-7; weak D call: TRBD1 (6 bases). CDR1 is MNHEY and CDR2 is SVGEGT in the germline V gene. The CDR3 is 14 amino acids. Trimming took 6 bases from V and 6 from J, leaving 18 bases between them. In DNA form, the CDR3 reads TGTGCCAGCAGCCTGGGGGCAACAACCTGCGAGCAGTACTCC. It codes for CASSLGATTCEQYS.